These T cell receptor beta chains were read from a single sample in a study of cytomegalovirus exposure and HLA in healthy donors. The table came from immunoSEQ multiplex PCR; TCRdb's copy has only in-frame clones and leaves some out. The table lists some 150,000 clones, roughly 83% of them singletons. The source material was PBMCs. These receptors all come from a woman between 50 and 59 years old in good health and CMV-seronegative. CDR3s include the opening cysteine and the closing phenylalanine or tryptophan. D genes are given only for firm matches. Expanded clones are given a class, and other clones once, few, many or no size at all.

abundance	v_gene	d_gene	j_gene	CDR3nt	CDR3aa
few	TRBV4-2	TRBD1	TRBJ1-5	TGTGCCAGCAGCCAAGGCCCCGACAGGGACAATCAGCCCCAGCATTTT	CASSQGPDRDNQPQHF
NA	TRBV28	NA	TRBJ1-2	TGTGCCAGCAGTTTATCTACTGATGGCTACACCTTC	CASSLSTDGYTF
NA	TRBV19	NA	TRBJ1-1	TGTGCCAGCACTATCGGAGGCACTGAAGCTTTCTTT	CASTIGGTEAFF
few	TRBV4-2	NA	TRBJ2-1	TGTGCCAGCAGCCAAGGGACTAACACCTACAATGAGCAGTTCTTC	CASSQGTNTYNEQFF
NA	TRBV7-2	NA	TRBJ2-3	TGTGCCAGCAGCTTATGGGGCACCCTGAGCACAGATACGCAGTATTTT	CASSLWGTLSTDTQYF
NA	TRBV18	NA	TRBJ1-3	TGTGCCAGCTCATCCGACAGAGCTGGAAACACCATATATTTT	CASSSDRAGNTIYF
NA	TRBV4-3	TRBD1	TRBJ1-2	TGCGCCAGCAGCCAAGAGGACAGGGTGAACTATGGCTACACCTTC	CASSQEDRVNYGYTF
NA	TRBV5-5	NA	TRBJ2-1	TGTGCCAGCAGCTTGGTTCTAGTCCATGAGCAGTTCTTC	CASSLVLVHEQFF
NA	TRBV7-9	NA	TRBJ2-4	TGTGCCAGCAGCCCAATCTCGGGGACAATTACACTAGCCAAAAACATTCAGTACTTC	CASSPISGTITLAKNIQYF
few	TRBV18	TRBD1	TRBJ1-5	TGTGCCAGCTCAATTACCGGGACAGGGGGCGTGAGCAATCAGCCCCAGCATTTT	CASSITGTGGVSNQPQHF
NA	TRBV2	TRBD2	TRBJ2-5	TGTGCCAGCAGTGATTGGGTAGCGGGAGGGAGTGAGACCCAGTACTTC	CASSDWVAGGSETQYF
NA	TRBV19	NA	TRBJ1-2	TGTGCCAGTAGTGGAGGGCCATCTCTTAACTATGGCTACACCTTC	CASSGGPSLNYGYTF
NA	TRBV9	TRBD2	TRBJ2-5	TGTGCCAGCAGCCCCCCCGGGAGGGGTCAAGAGACCCAGTACTTC	CASSPPGRGQETQYF
few	TRBV7-9	NA	TRBJ1-5	TGTGCCAGCAGCTTAGCAGACAGAGACCAGCATTTT	CASSLADRDQHF
NA	TRBV28	NA	TRBJ2-6	TGTGCCAGCAGAACGACAGTCTCTGGGGCCAACGTCCTGACTTTC	CASRTTVSGANVLTF
NA	TRBV15	NA	TRBJ2-2	TGTGCCACCAGCCAGGGGGGAACGAACACCGGGGAGCTGTTTTTT	CATSQGGTNTGELFF
once	TRBV18	NA	TRBJ2-7	TGTGCCAGCTCACCCGCGGTCCCGGCAGGGGAGCAGTACTTC	CASSPAVPAGEQYF
NA	TRBV11-2	TRBD2	TRBJ2-7	TGTGCCAGCAGCTTAGAGCGGGGGGGCGGGGAGCAGTACTTC	CASSLERGGGEQYF
NA	TRBV4-3	TRBD1	TRBJ1-1	TGCGCCAGCAGCCAAGATCGGAACAGGGGGGGCACTGAAGCTTTCTTT	CASSQDRNRGGTEAFF